This T cell receptor (beta chain) appears in the sequencing data of a study of control samples from healthy donors and cancer patients. Sequencing used immunoSEQ multiplex PCR; TCRdb keeps in-frame clones, though not all of them. The sample lists about 39,000 clones; approximately 82% were seen once. J gave up 0 bases and V 6 bases, and 7 bases lay outside the gene matches. Germline V lookup: CDR1 MNHEY, CDR2 SVGAGI. This CDR3 is built from 15 residues. Sequenced material: blood. This chain connects TRBV6-5 to TRBJ1-2, with 7 nucleotides matching TRBD1. This clonotype originated in a man in his sixties in good health. The CDR3 sequence is CASRLGTAANYGYTF. CDR3 nucleotide sequence: TGTGCCAGCAGACTCGGGACAGCAGCTAACTATGGCTACACCTTC.